This T cell receptor (beta chain) is drawn from a study of blood T cell repertoires in COVID-19. Study details: Researchers got acute and convalescent COVID-19 samples from the United States, Italy and Spain. T cells, B-cell-depleted T cells, or PBMCs provided the cDNA or gDNA that served as material.

Source study methods: Reference gene primer amplification gave estimated nucleated cell counts. Method: immunoSEQ multiplex PCR; TCRdb's copy keeps in-frame clones and lacks some. V, J and clone size are taken as reported in that table, and D and trimming were inferred from the DNA itself. The profile shows 250,000 to 400,000 clones, about nine tenths of them singletons. Trimming took off 3 bases at V and 7 bases at J, with 14 bases between the two ends. Germline V CDR1 and CDR2: SGHRS, YFSETQ. This CDR3 comprises 13 residues. This clone occurred a few times. In Seattle, patients joined the study during active infection and were tracked longitudinally.

Sequencing was done on a sample of peripheral blood. The clonotype comes from a woman aged 25 to 39 with COVID-19, enrolled during active disease. This chain uses TRBV5-1 with TRBJ2-7, with D possibly matching TRBD1 (6 bases). CDR3 sequence: CASSSEVQGEQYF. DNA for the CDR3: TGCGCCAGCAGCTCCGAGGTTCAGGGGGAGCAGTACTTC.